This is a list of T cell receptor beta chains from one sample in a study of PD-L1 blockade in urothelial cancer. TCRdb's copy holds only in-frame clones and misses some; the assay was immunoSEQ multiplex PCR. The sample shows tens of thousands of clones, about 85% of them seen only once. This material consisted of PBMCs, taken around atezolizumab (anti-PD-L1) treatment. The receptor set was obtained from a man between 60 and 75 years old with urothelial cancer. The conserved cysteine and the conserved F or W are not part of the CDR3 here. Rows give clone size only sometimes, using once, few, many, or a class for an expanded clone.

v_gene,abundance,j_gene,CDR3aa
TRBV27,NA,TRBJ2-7,ASSSGTGAFYEQY
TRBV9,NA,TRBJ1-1,ASSPRPQGDTEAF
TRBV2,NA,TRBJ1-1,ASFLSWNTEAF
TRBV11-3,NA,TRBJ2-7,ASSTSPGGVGEQY
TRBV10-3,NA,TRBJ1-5,AISESRGDSGNQPQH
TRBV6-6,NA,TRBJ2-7,ASTGRTGTYEQY
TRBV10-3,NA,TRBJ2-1,AISEITGDYEQF
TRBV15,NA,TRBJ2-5,ATSRIASGGETQY
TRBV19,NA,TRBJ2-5,ATWVQPTSGSGAQY
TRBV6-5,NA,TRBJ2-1,ASSYTGQGASWF
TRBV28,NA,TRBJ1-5,ASSPRGPGSNQPQH
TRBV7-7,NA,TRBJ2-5,AINPQGKQETQY
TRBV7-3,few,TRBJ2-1,ASSFQPGLAGDEQF
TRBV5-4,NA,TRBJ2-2,ASSSAGSGRSLGTGELF
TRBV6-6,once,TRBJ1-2,ASSRRFEFYGYT
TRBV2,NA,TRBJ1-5,ASGTGGDQPQH
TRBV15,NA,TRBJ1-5,ATSRATQGGQPQH
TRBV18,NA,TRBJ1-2,ASSREGDHFYT
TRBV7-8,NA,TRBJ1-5,ASSPSGTGELGSNQPQH
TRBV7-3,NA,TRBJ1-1,ASSPTGNTEAF
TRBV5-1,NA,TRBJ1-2,ASSWEGGAGNYGYT
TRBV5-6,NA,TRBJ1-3,ASSFGRPLSGNTIY
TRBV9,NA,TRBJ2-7,ASSPQPAGAGYEQY